The clone carrying this T cell receptor (beta chain) is large in the sample. Its specificity is unknown. The TCR beta CDR3 region was amplified by multiplex PCR employing 32 V and 13 J primers. Each CDR3 protein gets one entry after TCRdb re-called the multiplex PCR reads with MiXCR. Of 2,500 to 3,000 distinct CDR3 sequences listed, approximately 24% are singletons. The germline V gene encodes CDR1 SGHDN and CDR2 FVKESK. The CDR3 sequence is 15 residues long. With 0 bases removed from V and 4 bases from J, the gap between germline ends came to 12 bases. Template came from bulk tumor genomic DNA, at approximately 600 ng per sample. Collection of several biopsies per primary tumor, spaced far apart, took place during surgery. Patients underwent curative surgery for untreated, newly diagnosed non-small cell lung cancer. Patients with newly diagnosed non-small cell lung cancer who underwent surgery with curative intent served as donors.

The record originates from a study of immune heterogeneity within non-small cell lung tumors. Study overall: Histology included a handful of squamous cell carcinomas, some ten non-squamous carcinomas and 1 unspecified tumor. Study-wide points: Across individual patients, the high-frequency T-cell receptor beta clonotypes were largely distinct. A significant, moderate positive correlation (R about 0.35) linked local T-cell clonality and tumor mutational burden.

The sequencing sample was made of lung tumor tissue. V gene TRBV14 combines with J gene TRBJ1-2; the D gene is possibly TRBD1 (6 bases). This TCR was recovered from a female donor with non-small cell lung cancer. CDR3 DNA: TGTGCCAGCAGCCAAGATCCCGGGGGCGTCTATGGCTACACCTTC. Its protein is CASSQDPGGVYGYTF.